A selection of T cell receptor beta chains follows, all from one sample in a study of shared clonotypes between healthy human individuals. Sequencing used immunoSEQ multiplex PCR; TCRdb keeps in-frame clones, though not all of them. There are nearly 1,000,000 clones in the sample; around 80% occur only once, and around 1.4% lies in the top ten. The source material was memory CD4+ T cells sorted from blood. These receptor sequences come from a man aged 18-30 years in good health. The CDR3 runs from the conserved cysteine through the conserved F or W. A D gene is named only where the DNA matches it firmly.

j_call d_call v_call cdr3_nt cdr3_aa
TRBJ2-3 . TRBV9 TGTGCCAGCAGCGTAGGAAGATACACAGATACGCAGTATTTT CASSVGRYTDTQYF
TRBJ2-3 . TRBV7-9 TGTGCCAGCACCACGCTGCAGGGATATAGCACAGATACGCAGTATTTT CASTTLQGYSTDTQYF
TRBJ2-7 TRBD1 TRBV18 TGTGCCAGCTCACCAGCCCTTGGGACAGGAATCTACGAGCAGTACTTC CASSPALGTGIYEQYF
TRBJ2-1 . TRBV19 TGTGCCAGTAGTATAGTCTCTCCATCCCTAGGGACGAGTTCCTACAATGAGCAGTTCTTC CASSIVSPSLGTSSYNEQFF
TRBJ2-7 TRBD2 TRBV6-1 TGTGCCAGCAGGAAGGGACTAGCGGGAGCATACGAGCAGTACTTC CASRKGLAGAYEQYF
TRBJ1-2 . TRBV29-1 TGCAGCGTTTACAGCCGTTTAAACTATGGCTACACCTTC CSVYSRLNYGYTF
TRBJ1-2 . TRBV10-2 TGCGCCAGCAATGCGCAAATGACCCCTGGCTACACCTTC CASNAQMTPGYTF
TRBJ1-2 . TRBV5-1 TGCGCCAGCAGCTTGGTAGGGGAAGCTAACTATGGCTACACCTTC CASSLVGEANYGYTF
TRBJ2-3 TRBD2 TRBV6-6 TGTGCCAGCAGTTACCCCCTGGGCGGGGGTGATACGCAGTATTTT CASSYPLGGGDTQYF
TRBJ2-5 TRBD1 TRBV5-1 TGCGCCAGCAGCTCGGGACAGAAACAAGAGACCCAGTACTTC CASSSGQKQETQYF
TRBJ2-5 . TRBV9 TGTGCCAGCAGCGCCGTAGGGACCCCCCAAGAGACCCAGTACTTC CASSAVGTPQETQYF